What follows describes a single TCR beta chain. Regarding treatment: randomized to nivolumab then ipilimumab (arm A) or the reverse (arm B). Sorted cells were live CD3+CD8+, lacking CD19 and CD56, from PBMCs. This specimen belongs to a study of sequential checkpoint blockade in melanoma. The germline CDR1 and CDR2 sequences are SGHTA and FQGNSA. The CDR3 has 12 amino acids. V lost 5 bases, J lost 7 bases, and 5 bases stayed unmatched. TCRdb's table, derived via immunoSEQ multiplex PCR, lists solely in-frame clones and lacks some. The repertoire has 15,000 to 20,000 clones, about 92% of them found once; the top ten carry roughly 24%.

This chain connects TRBV7-2 to TRBJ2-7; 7 bases agree with TRBD2. The source is a human donor with melanoma. The sample consisted of CD8+ T cells sorted from blood (inferred from file names), taken from a patient given nivolumab and ipilimumab in sequence. The CDR3 region is CASSPLGGEQYF. Written as DNA, the CDR3 is TGTGCCAGCAGCCCCTTGGGGGGGGAGCAGTACTTC.